The present T cell receptor beta chain was sequenced within a study of cytomegalovirus exposure and HLA in healthy donors. General observations from the study: V segments that were indistinguishable, TRBV6-2 and TRBV6-3 among them, were omitted from analysis.

Primers: 60 Vbeta forward and 13 Jbeta reverse. Authors' processing steps: Later analysis identified tens of millions of unique TCR beta chains, about 10 million shared. Generated by immunoSEQ multiplex PCR, the TCRdb table keeps only in-frame clones and is missing some. The V and J calls and clone size come from that table; D and trimming were worked out from the DNA. The data show 91,000 or so clones, 70% to 85% seen once. The CDR3 is made up of 12 amino acids. The germline V and J ends were trimmed by 5 bases and 3 bases, with 8 bases remaining between them. Germline assignment: CDR1 SGHAT and CDR2 FQNNGV. As for this clone: Its antigen is unknown.

This sequence was found in a man aged 30 to 45 in good health and CMV-seropositive. The chain combines TRBV11-2 with TRBJ2-7; D is perhaps TRBD1 (5 bases). Sequencing was carried out using PBMCs. The CDR3 protein is CASSHQGYEQYV. The DNA for the CDR3 is TGTGCCAGCAGCCATCAGGGCTACGAGCAGTACGTC.